The rows below give T cell receptor beta chains drawn from one sample of a study of shared clonotypes between healthy human individuals. The repertoire was sequenced with immunoSEQ multiplex PCR; TCRdb's copy has only in-frame clones and lacks some. Of approximately 1.5 million clones in the sample, approximately 98% were seen once. Sequenced material: naive CD4+ T cells sorted from blood. All receptors derive from a man aged 30 to 39 in good health. The CDR3 runs from the conserved cysteine through the conserved F or W. The D gene is left open where the match is weak. Rows may omit the clone size; those that give it use once, few, many or a size class.

.	TRBV5-4	TRBJ2-1	16	.	TGTGCTATGGGGGCTAGCGGTCCGGTGGGTTACAATGAGCAGTTCTTC	CAMGASGPVGYNEQFF
.	TRBV28	TRBJ2-1	14	.	TGTGCCAGCAGTCCGCTTCGCCTCCACAATGAGCAGTTCTTC	CASSPLRLHNEQFF
.	TRBV2	TRBJ2-2	16	TRBD2	TGTGCCAGCAGTGTCGAGGGCGGGAGTGTTACCGGGGAGCTGTTTTTT	CASSVEGGSVTGELFF
once	TRBV18	TRBJ2-7	12	.	TGTGCCAGCTCACCACAGGGTCGCGAGCAGTACTTC	CASSPQGREQYF
.	TRBV28	TRBJ1-2	14	.	TGTGCCAGCACCCTGAGCGGGGGTCTAGGTGGCTACACCTTC	CASTLSGGLGGYTF
.	TRBV9	TRBJ2-5	18	TRBD2	TGTGCCAGCAGCGTGTTAGGGTCGACTAGCGGGAGCCGAGAGACCCAGTACTTC	CASSVLGSTSGSRETQYF
.	TRBV7-9	TRBJ1-4	15	TRBD1	TGTGCCAGCAGCCCCGGACAGGGAAATAATGAAAAACTGTTTTTT	CASSPGQGNNEKLFF
.	TRBV7-9	TRBJ2-1	19	TRBD2	TGTGCCAGCAGCTTATCTGCAATAACCATGACTAGCGGGAGATATGAGCAGTTCTTC	CASSLSAITMTSGRYEQFF
.	TRBV7-9	TRBJ1-1	15	.	TGTGCCAGCAGCTTCCGAGTCGGGGGCAACACTGAAGCTTTCTTT	CASSFRVGGNTEAFF
.	TRBV5-1	TRBJ2-4	15	TRBD1	TGCGCCAGCGGCTTGGCCGGGACAGGGTGGAACATTCAGTACTTC	CASGLAGTGWNIQYF
.	TRBV6-5	TRBJ1-4	15	.	TGTGCCAGCAGTTACTCGACGGCGGGGAATGAAAAACTGTTTTTT	CASSYSTAGNEKLFF
.	TRBV27	TRBJ2-5	13	.	TGTGCCAGCAGTCGGAAAGGGGTAGAGACCCAGTACTTC	CASSRKGVETQYF
.	TRBV28	TRBJ1-5	16	TRBD1	TGTGCCAGCAGTTTACCGGGACAGGTTAGCAATCAGCCCCAGCATTTT	CASSLPGQVSNQPQHF
.	TRBV6-6	TRBJ1-3	14	.	TGTGCCAGCACTAAAGGGAGCGCTGCCGGAGGAATATATTTT	CASTKGSAAGGIYF
.	TRBV7-7	TRBJ2-7	14	TRBD1	TGTGCTAGCAGCCTAGACAGGGGGTCCGAAGAGCAGTACTTC	CASSLDRGSEEQYF
once	TRBV6-6	TRBJ2-7	14	TRBD1	TGTGCCAGCACTCGGGACAGGCGCGCCTACGAGCAGTACTTC	CASTRDRRAYEQYF
once	TRBV6-5	TRBJ2-1	15	.	TGTGCCAGCAGCAAACAGGGCTCTACGGGCAATGAGCAGTTCTTC	CASSKQGSTGNEQFF
.	TRBV29-1	TRBJ2-1	13	.	TGCAGCGTTGCCCAGAGCAACTACAATGAGCAGTTCTTC	CSVAQSNYNEQFF
.	TRBV5-4	TRBJ1-1	15	TRBD1	TGTGCCAGCAGCTTGGGACAGGGGGGTACCGGTGAAGCTTTCTTT	CASSLGQGGTGEAFF
.	TRBV5-1	TRBJ2-1	13	TRBD1	TGCGCCAGCAGTAAGGACAGGGTTAATGAGCAGTTCTTC	CASSKDRVNEQFF
.	TRBV28	TRBJ1-4	12	.	TGTGCCAGCAGTTCCTCGGGGGCGCGACTGTTTTTT	CASSSSGARLFF
.	TRBV7-9	TRBJ2-7	12	.	TGTGCCAGCAGCTTTGAGCTGGGGGAGCAGTACTTC	CASSFELGEQYF
.	TRBV19	TRBJ2-7	16	TRBD1	TGTGCCAGTAGTCCCGAAGGCTTACAGGGGTTCCACGAGCAGTACTTC	CASSPEGLQGFHEQYF
.	TRBV19	TRBJ1-5	16	.	TGTGCCAGTAGTCGGTGGGGGAATCGAGAAGATCAGCCCCAGCATTTT	CASSRWGNREDQPQHF
.	TRBV28	TRBJ2-3	15	.	TGTGCCAGCTGCTTAAGTCGTGGAATCACAGATACGCAGTATTTT	CASCLSRGITDTQYF
few	TRBV9	TRBJ2-5	14	.	TGTGCCAGCAGCGCAGGGCCTTTCCAAGAGACCCAGTACTTC	CASSAGPFQETQYF
.	TRBV18	TRBJ1-3	13	.	TGTGCCAGCTCACCGAAACAGTGGAACACCATATATTTT	CASSPKQWNTIYF
.	TRBV5-1	TRBJ1-3	18	.	TGCGCCAGCAGCTTGGACGGAGATGACAGCCGTCCTGGAAACACCATATATTTT	CASSLDGDDSRPGNTIYF
once	TRBV5-4	TRBJ2-3	14	.	TGTGCCAGCAGCTTCGAGGGGGTCGCAGATACGCAGTATTTT	CASSFEGVADTQYF
.	TRBV2	TRBJ2-1	16	.	TGTGCCAGCAGCTTTGGTCAGATTCTCTCCTACAATGAGCAGTTCTTC	CASSFGQILSYNEQFF
once	TRBV19	TRBJ2-3	14	.	TGTGCCAGTAGTATTGGACTTAACACAGATACGCAGTATTTT	CASSIGLNTDTQYF
.	TRBV9	TRBJ2-2	13	.	TGTGCCAGCCGTCAGGAACCCACCGGGGAGCTGTTTTTT	CASRQEPTGELFF
.	TRBV7-3	TRBJ2-7	14	.	TGTGCCAGCAGCTTAACCGATGGCCCCTACGAGCAGTACTTC	CASSLTDGPYEQYF
.	TRBV11-2	TRBJ2-1	16	.	TGTGCCAGCAGCTTAGTATCCGGGGCAGGGGTGGGTGAGCAGTTCTTC	CASSLVSGAGVGEQFF
.	TRBV27	TRBJ2-3	16	TRBD2	TGTGCCAGCAGTTTCCCAACTAGCGGGGATGGGGGTACGCAGTATTTT	CASSFPTSGDGGTQYF
.	TRBV4-2	TRBJ2-1	16	TRBD2	TGTGCCAGCAGCCAAGTGGCTAGCGGGAGTTACAATGAGCAGTTCTTC	CASSQVASGSYNEQFF
.	TRBV4-1	TRBJ2-1	15	.	TGCGCCAGCAGCCAAGCCCTAGGGAACTACAATGAGCAGTTCTTC	CASSQALGNYNEQFF
.	TRBV7-9	TRBJ2-1	15	.	TGTGCCAGCAGCTCCGGGGGTGACTCCCACAATGAGCAGTTCTTC	CASSSGGDSHNEQFF
.	TRBV5-1	TRBJ2-3	14	.	TGCGCCAGCAGCTTGGCTAAAGAAACAGATACGCAGTATTTT	CASSLAKETDTQYF
.	TRBV7-8	TRBJ2-1	15	TRBD1	TGTGCCAGCAGCCACCGGGACAGGGCCTACAATGAGCAGTTCTTC	CASSHRDRAYNEQFF
.	TRBV11-3	TRBJ2-5	15	.	TGTGCCAGCAGCTTATATAAGGACGAGCAAGAGACCCAGTACTTC	CASSLYKDEQETQYF
.	TRBV5-6	TRBJ2-4	16	.	TGTGCCAGCAGCTTGTCGGGGGACCTAGCCAAAAACATTCAGTACTTC	CASSLSGDLAKNIQYF
.	TRBV11-3	TRBJ2-1	12	.	TGTGCCAGCAGGGGGAACTACAATGAGCAGTTCTTC	CASRGNYNEQFF
.	TRBV28	TRBJ2-7	16	.	TGTGCCAGCAACCCAACCGGGGGCAGAATTAGACACGAGCAGTACTTC	CASNPTGGRIRHEQYF
once	TRBV7-2	TRBJ1-4	13	.	TGTGCCAGCAGCTTAGTTTTGGGTGAAAAACTGTTTTTT	CASSLVLGEKLFF